The 19 T cell receptor beta chains below all came from one sample that was sequenced in a study of PD-L1 blockade in urothelial cancer. TCRdb's table, derived via immunoSEQ multiplex PCR, lists solely in-frame clones and lacks some. Among about 51,000 clones listed, around 85% were seen once. Sequences were derived from PBMCs, sampled around atezolizumab (anti-PD-L1) treatment. These TCRs come from a man aged 55 to 70 with urothelial cancer.

The rearrangement uses TRBV6-1 and TRBJ1-1; D call uncertain. V lost 3 bases to trimming and J lost 2 bases, with 7 bases between them. CDR1 is MNHNS and CDR2 is SASEGT in the germline V gene. This CDR3 comprises 13 residues. CDR3 DNA sequence: TGTGCCAGCAGTGAGGCGGGAAACACTGAAGCTTTCTTT. Translation: CASSEAGNTEAFF.

The gene calls are TRBV19 and TRBJ2-2, with 11 bases that match TRBD2. This CDR3 has 17 amino acids. CDR1 and CDR2 (germline): LNHDA, SQIVND (reference sequence). After removal of 5 bases from V and 1 base from J, the junction contained 6 bases not matched to a gene. The CDR3 reads CASSLQLAGGNTGELFF. The CDR3 DNA reads TGTGCCAGTAGTCTTCAGCTAGCGGGGGGGAACACCGGGGAGCTGTTTTTT.

The CDR3 protein is CASSLGGGGADTQYF. The CDR3 DNA follows: TGTGCCAGCAGTTTAGGGGGAGGAGGGGCGGATACGCAGTATTTT. The rearrangement joins TRBV27 to TRBJ2-3; a weak D match, TRBD2 (6 bases). The CDR3 runs 15 residues. CDR1 MNHEY and CDR2 SMNVEV come from the germline V gene (reference sequence). Trimming removed 2 bases from V and 6 bases from J, with 15 bases in between.

The chain uses TRBV11-2 and TRBJ2-7; 7 bases match TRBD2. The junction had 5 bases not matched to a gene; V was cut back by 1 base and J by 2 bases. The germline V gene encodes CDR1 SGHAT and CDR2 FQNNGV. The CDR3 totals 15 residues. The CDR3 spells CASSLVGLNPYEQYF. In DNA form, the CDR3 reads TGTGCCAGCAGCTTAGTGGGACTAAATCCCTACGAGCAGTACTTC.

J is TRBJ2-5 and V is TRBV5-1; D unclear. CDR1 is SGHRS, CDR2 YFSETQ, per germline. Trimming removed 2 bases at V and 3 bases at J, with 11 bases between. This CDR3 is 14 amino acids long. The CDR3 is CASSLQPKKETQYF. The CDR3 DNA follows: TGCGCCAGCAGCTTACAGCCAAAGAAAGAGACCCAGTACTTC.

This rearrangement joins TRBV4-2 to TRBJ2-1; 10 nucleotides agree with TRBD2. There are 19 residues in the CDR3. Germline V gene data show CDR1 as LGHNA and CDR2 as YNFKEQ. The junction had 10 bases not matched to a gene; V was cut back by 2 bases and J by 0 bases. The CDR3 coding sequence is TGTGCCAGCAGCCAACGAACTAGCGGGGCCCAGAGCTCCTACAATGAGCAGTTCTTC. It encodes CASSQRTSGAQSSYNEQFF.

V is TRBV4-1 and J is TRBJ1-1; D might be TRBD1 (5 bases). Germline loops: CDR1 MGHRA, CDR2 YSYEKL. The CDR3 sequence is 14 residues long. V lost 1 base, J lost 4 bases, and 10 bases lay in between. CDR3 DNA: TGCGCCAGCAGCCAAGGCAGGGAGGGCACTGAAGCTTTCTTT. As protein: CASSQGREGTEAFF.

The chain joins TRBV11-2 to TRBJ2-3, with D hard to call. Trimming took off 1 base at V and 5 bases at J, with 16 bases between the two ends. There are 16 residues in the CDR3. Germline CDR1 and CDR2: SGHAT and FQNNGV. The CDR3 coding sequence is TGTGCCAGCAGCTTAGGGCCAGGCCCCTCGAAAGATACGCAGTATTTT. Translated: CASSLGPGPSKDTQYF.

The chain employs TRBV7-6 and TRBJ2-1; 8 nucleotides agree with TRBD2. Germline CDR1 and CDR2: SGHVS and FNYEAQ. The CDR3 runs 16 residues. The V segment lost 5 bases and the J segment 2 bases; nucleotides outside the gene matches: 8. The CDR3 sequence is CASSRPGLVTYNEQFF. The DNA for the CDR3 is TGTGCCAGCAGCCGCCCGGGACTAGTGACCTACAATGAGCAGTTCTTC. Looking up the rest from reference TRBV7-6 and TRBJ2-1 gives the full variable domain: GAGVSQSPRYKVTKRGQDVALRCDPISGHVSLYWYRQALGQGPEFLTYFNYEAQQDKSGLPNDRFSAERPEGSISTLTIQRTEQRDSAMYRCASSRPGLVTYNEQFFGPGTRLTVL.

This chain links TRBV6-5 with TRBJ1-2; TRBD1 agrees at 7 bases. From germline, CDR1 is MNHEY and CDR2 SVGAGI. The CDR3 length is 13 residues. J gave up 5 bases and V 4 bases, and 4 bases lay outside the gene matches. CDR3 sequence (DNA): TGTGCCAGCAGTTTCGACAGGGTTTATGGCTACACCTTC. This codes for CASSFDRVYGYTF.

This clone was counted a single time. The CDR3 nucleotides are TGTGCCAGTAGTATCCGCCTAGCGGGAGCCAATGAGCAGTTCTTC. This encodes CASSIRLAGANEQFF. The chain uses TRBV19 and TRBJ2-1; 10 positions agree with TRBD2. Germline V gene data show CDR1 as LNHDA and CDR2 as SQIVND (reference sequence). V lost 3 bases to trimming and J lost 6 bases; unmatched junction nucleotides: 5. The CDR3 is 15 residues long.

The chain combines TRBV19 with TRBJ1-1; the D is unclear. This CDR3 spans 15 amino acids. Germline CDR1 reads LNHDA; CDR2 reads SQIVND (reference sequence). V lost 1 base to trimming and J lost 2 bases, with 11 bases between them. CDR3 DNA: TGTGCCAGTAGTATAGTGGGAGCGGGAAACACTGAAGCTTTCTTT. This gives the protein CASSIVGAGNTEAFF.

The rearrangement links TRBV4-1 to TRBJ2-7; D might be TRBD2 (6 bases). The CDR3 runs 14 residues. Germline values: CDR1 MGHRA, CDR2 YSYEKL. The ends were cut back, 1 base at V and 2 bases at J, with 9 bases in the middle. The CDR3 region has the DNA TGCGCCAGCAGCCAAGGGAGGAGGGCCTACGAGCAGTACTTC. Translating it yields CASSQGRRAYEQYF.

V usage is TRBV7-9 and J usage is TRBJ2-7; TRBD1 agrees at 9 bases. CDR1 and CDR2 from the germline V gene are SEHNR and FQNEAQ (reference sequence). The CDR3 contains 15 residues. Trimming took 4 bases from V and 2 from J; bases not matched to a gene: 6. The chain's CDR3 is CASSSRQGETYEQYF. The CDR3 bases are TGTGCCAGCAGCTCTCGACAGGGGGAAACCTACGAGCAGTACTTC.

The CDR3 is CSGDRDRAYNEQFF. CDR3 DNA: TGCAGCGGGGACCGGGACAGGGCCTACAATGAGCAGTTCTTC. The gene calls are TRBV29-1 and TRBJ2-1, with 9 bases lining up with TRBD1. The CDR3 contains 14 residues. Germline V gives CDR1 SQVTM, CDR2 ANQGSEA. V trimming: 7 bases; J trimming: 2 bases; junction bases outside the gene matches: 6.

The chain links TRBV2 to TRBJ1-1; no clear D gene. The CDR3 sequence is 14 residues long. The V end lost 3 bases, the J end lost 2 bases, and 10 bases lay between the germline ends. The germline gives CDR1 SNHLY, CDR2 FYNNEI. CDR3 bases: TGTGCCAGCAGTGAGGTGTTCAGAAACACTGAAGCTTTCTTT. Translation: CASSEVFRNTEAFF.

This sequence joins TRBV2 and TRBJ1-4, with TRBD1 identical over 8 bases. Trimming at V came to 3 bases and at J to 8 bases, leaving 5 bases not matched to a gene. This CDR3 is 14 amino acids long. Germline-derived CDR1 and CDR2 are SNHLY and FYNNEI. The CDR3 protein is CASSDTGGVEKLFF. The CDR3 DNA is TGTGCCAGCAGTGATACAGGGGGAGTGGAAAAACTGTTTTTT.

The genes are TRBV27 and TRBJ2-7; 7 nucleotides align to TRBD2. V lost 6 bases to trimming and J lost 0 bases; unmatched junction nucleotides: 5. There are 14 residues in the CDR3. Looked up from germline, CDR1 is MNHEY and CDR2 is SMNVEV (reference sequence). The CDR3: CASRRAGSSYEQYF. CDR3 coding DNA: TGTGCCAGCAGAAGAGCGGGATCCTCCTACGAGCAGTACTTC.

The rearrangement joins TRBV27 to TRBJ2-7, with 9 nucleotides matching TRBD2. V trimming: 6 bases; J trimming: 4 bases; junction bases outside the gene matches: 4. The germline V gene encodes CDR1 MNHEY and CDR2 SMNVEV (reference sequence). The CDR3 has 13 amino acids. CDR3 sequence (DNA): TGTGCCAGCAGGGGGACTAGCTGGTACGAGCAGTACTTC. Translated, it gives CASRGTSWYEQYF.